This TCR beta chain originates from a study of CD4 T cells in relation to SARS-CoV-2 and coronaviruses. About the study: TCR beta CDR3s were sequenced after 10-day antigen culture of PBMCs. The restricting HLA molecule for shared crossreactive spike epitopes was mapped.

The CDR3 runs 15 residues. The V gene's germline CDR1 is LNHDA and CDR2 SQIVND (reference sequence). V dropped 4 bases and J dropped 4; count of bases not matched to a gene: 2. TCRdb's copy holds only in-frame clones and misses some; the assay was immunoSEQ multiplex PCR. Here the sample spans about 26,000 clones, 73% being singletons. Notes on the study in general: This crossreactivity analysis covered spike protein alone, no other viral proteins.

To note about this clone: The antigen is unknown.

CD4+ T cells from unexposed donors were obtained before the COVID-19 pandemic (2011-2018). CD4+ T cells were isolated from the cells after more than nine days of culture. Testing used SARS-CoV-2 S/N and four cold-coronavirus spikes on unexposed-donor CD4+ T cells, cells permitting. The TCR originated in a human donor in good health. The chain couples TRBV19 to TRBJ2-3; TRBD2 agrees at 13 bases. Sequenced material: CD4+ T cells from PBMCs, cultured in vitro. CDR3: CASSTGLAGADTQYF. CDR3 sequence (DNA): TGTGCCAGTAGTACTGGACTAGCGGGAGCAGATACGCAGTATTTT.